A single sample gave rise to the 32 T cell receptor beta chains below, sequenced in a study of T-cell memory formation after mild COVID-19 (dated by TCRdb to about 2021). Receptor amplification or capture employed 5' RACE. The instrument given in TCRdb is Illumina NovaSeq 6000. TCRdb reran the public reads through fastp at Q25 and MiXCR, keeping productive beta chains. One record per CDR3 amino acid sequence lists the most common genes and DNA. The sample profile shows about 470,000 distinct CDR3 sequences; roughly 23% of them were found once. The ten largest clones add up to under 15% of the sample. Source material: PBMCs or a T cell subset sorted from them (not recorded which). Receptors originate from an adult woman who had mild COVID-19 (a few samples of this study predate the infection). The sample titles of this study are shuffled in the database, so cell type and time point are left out; the donor was told from shared clones.

This clonotype was found a few times. One end of the junction does not line up with germline, which may come from a read error. V usage is TRBV9 and J usage is TRBJ2-7; D is perhaps TRBD1 or TRBD2 (7 bases each). This CDR3 comprises 14 residues. Germline lookup yields CDR1 SGDLS and CDR2 YYNGEE. For the CDR3, the DNA is TGTGCCAGCAGCCCGGGGGGACAGTCCTCCGAGCAGTACTTC. Translated, it gives CASSPGGQSSEQYF.

There are a few counts of this clonotype. The genes are TRBV6-2 or TRBV6-3 and TRBJ1-1; D may be TRBD1 (6 bases). The CDR3 spans 15 residues. From germline, CDR1 is MNHEY and CDR2 SVGEGT. Trimming cost V 1 base and J 6 bases, with 15 bases left between them. As DNA, the CDR3 is TGTGCCAGCAGTTACTGGGGGACACCGGCCTCTGAAGCTTTCTTT. Amino acid sequence: CASSYWGTPASEAFF.

The CDR3 is CASSPLRGGFETQYF. The CDR3 coding sequence is TGCGCCAGCAGCCCCCTCCGGGGGGGCTTTGAGACCCAGTACTTC. The chain employs TRBV5-1 and TRBJ2-5; 8 bases align to TRBD2. CDR1 is SGHRS, CDR2 YFSETQ, per germline. The CDR3 contains 15 residues. V was pared by 4 bases and J by 5 bases, with 10 bases of the junction left unmatched. The entire variable domain, with the rest obtained from reference TRBV5-1 and TRBJ2-5, is as follows: KAGVTQTPRYLIKTRGQQVTLSCSPISGHRSVSWYQQTPGQGLQFLFEYFSETQRNKGNFPGRFSGRQFSNSRSEMNVSTLELGDSALYLCASSPLRGGFETQYFGPGTRLLVL.

This clonotype appeared a few times. The genes are TRBV18 and TRBJ2-7; 12 nucleotides match TRBD2. CDR3 length equals 16 residues. V gave up 3 bases and J gave up 5 bases; unmatched junction bases: 8. Germline V gene data show CDR1 as KGHSH and CDR2 as LQKENI. CDR3 sequence reads: CASSPRLAGVGDEQYF. CDR3 DNA: TGTGCCAGCTCACCTAGACTAGCGGGAGTGGGCGACGAGCAGTACTTC.

In its sample, this clonotype was seen many times. The chain employs TRBV20-1 and TRBJ1-2, with D maybe TRBD1 (6 bases). Germline-derived CDR1 and CDR2 are DFQATT and SNEGSKA (reference sequence). V was shortened by 3 bases and J by 5 bases, with 16 bases between the two germline ends. This CDR3 region has 14 residues. CDR3 in amino acids: CSASTGSPQYGYTF. The CDR3 bases are TGCAGTGCTAGTACAGGGTCGCCCCAATATGGCTACACCTTC.

The rearrangement joins TRBV6-5 to TRBJ1-1; D may be TRBD1 (5 bases). The germline gives CDR1 MNHEY, CDR2 SVGAGI. The CDR3 length is 15 residues. The V and J ends lost 0 bases and 0 bases respectively, with 8 bases between them. The CDR3, as DNA: TGTGCCAGCAGTTACTCCAGGGACTTGAACACTGAAGCTTTCTTT. This codes for CASSYSRDLNTEAFF.

The V and J genes are TRBV11-1 and TRBJ2-2; possibly TRBD1 or TRBD2 for D (5 bases each). V lost 1 base, J lost 2 bases, and 14 bases lay in between. There are 17 residues in the CDR3. Germline CDR1 and CDR2: SGHAT and FQDESV (reference sequence). Written as DNA, the CDR3 is TGTGCCAGCAGCTTAGGAGTCGGGACCACTAACACCGGGGAGCTGTTTTTT. Amino acid sequence: CASSLGVGTTNTGELFF.

This clonotype was detected ten times or more. This chain links TRBV7-2 with TRBJ2-3; 10 bases agree with TRBD2. The V segment lost 4 bases and the J segment 1 base; nucleotides outside the gene matches: 5. CDR3 length: 16 amino acids. Germline V CDR1 and CDR2: SGHTA, FQGNSA. The CDR3 here is CASSWSGGVRTDTQYF. CDR3 DNA: TGTGCCAGCAGCTGGAGCGGGGGGGTCCGCACAGATACGCAGTATTTT.

This clonotype was seen a few times. V usage is TRBV12-3 or TRBV12-4 and J usage is TRBJ2-2, with no clear D. This CDR3 has 13 residues. V was trimmed by 2 bases and J by 6 bases, leaving 7 bases between them. CDR3 protein: CASSLNLPGELFF. CDR3 coding DNA: TGTGCCAGCAGTTTAAATCTTCCCGGGGAGCTGTTTTTT.

The chain links TRBV5-1 to TRBJ2-5, with D possibly matching TRBD1 (5 bases). The V gene lost 4 bases and the J gene lost 4 bases, with 20 bases spanning the gap. CDR3 length equals 16 residues. In germline, CDR1 is SGHRS, CDR2 YFSETQ. The CDR3 reads CASSQPWGREGETQYF. The CDR3 DNA reads TGCGCCAGCAGCCAACCCTGGGGCAGGGAAGGAGAGACCCAGTACTTC.

The chain couples TRBV6-6 to TRBJ1-4; the D gene is possibly TRBD1 (5 bases). The CDR3 is 12 amino acids. The V and J ends lost 5 bases and 5 bases respectively, with 6 bases between them. The germline V gene encodes CDR1 MNHNY and CDR2 SVGAGI (reference sequence). The CDR3 nucleotides read TGTGCCAGCAGTGACAGAAATGAAAAACTGTTTTTT. Its protein product is CASSDRNEKLFF.

V gene TRBV15 combines with J gene TRBJ2-5; the D gene is possibly TRBD2 (5 bases). V was pared by 0 bases and J by 1 base, with 9 bases between. This CDR3 has 15 amino acids. The germline V gene encodes CDR1 LNHNV and CDR2 YYDKDF (reference sequence). As DNA, the CDR3 is TGTGCCACCAGCAGAGATGTGAGCGGCCAAGAGACCCAGTACTTC. Residues: CATSRDVSGQETQYF.

V and J are TRBV30 and TRBJ2-3; D possibly uses TRBD1 or TRBD2 (5 bases each). The CDR3 loop spans 14 amino acids. Deletions cut 3 bases from V and 3 bases from J, with 13 bases between. Germline V gene data show CDR1 as GTSNPN and CDR2 as SVGIG (reference sequence). The CDR3 sequence: CAWSRDGGTDTQYF. The CDR3 coding sequence is TGTGCCTGGAGCCGGGACGGAGGAACAGATACGCAGTATTTT.

The chain joins TRBV4-1 to TRBJ2-3; D perhaps matches TRBD1 (6 bases). Per the germline V gene, CDR1 is MGHRA and CDR2 is YSYEKL. The CDR3 is 19 residues long. The germline V and J ends were trimmed by 0 bases and 0 bases, with 19 bases remaining between them. For the CDR3, the DNA is TGCGCCAGCAGCCAAGATTTTATCCCCGGGACATACAGCACAGATACGCAGTATTTT. As protein: CASSQDFIPGTYSTDTQYF.

In its sample, this clonotype was seen many times. The chain carries TRBV7-9 and TRBJ1-1, with TRBD1 matching over 7 bases. The junction had 12 bases not matched to a gene; V was cut back by 5 bases and J by 3 bases. The germline V gene has CDR1 SEHNR and CDR2 FQNEAQ (reference sequence). CDR3 length: 16 amino acids. The chain's CDR3 is CASSPVSGTAHTEAFF. Written as DNA, the CDR3 is TGTGCCAGCAGCCCCGTTTCTGGGACAGCCCACACTGAAGCTTTCTTT.

This clonotype has just a few counts. The chain carries TRBV4-3 and TRBJ2-7; 15 bases agree with TRBD2. Germline V gene data show CDR1 as LGHNA and CDR2 as YSLEER. This CDR3 has 21 amino acids. V shed 2 bases, J shed 2 bases, and the junction held 16 bases outside the gene matches. The CDR3 nucleotides read TGCGCCAGCAGCCAATCCTTTTCCGGGACTAGCGGGAGGTTTTTAGCCTACGAGCAGTACTTC. Translation: CASSQSFSGTSGRFLAYEQYF.

This clonotype was counted only a few times. The rearrangement uses TRBV5-1 and TRBJ2-3, with 8 bases identical to TRBD1. V was pared by 2 bases and J by 0 bases, with 8 bases of the junction left unmatched. Germline values: CDR1 SGHRS, CDR2 YFSETQ. The CDR3 sequence is 17 residues long. CDR3 region: CASSFADRGPSTDTQYF. The CDR3 DNA is TGCGCCAGCAGCTTCGCCGACAGGGGACCTAGCACAGATACGCAGTATTTT.

The chain combines TRBV5-5 with TRBJ1-4, with a weak D call TRBD1 (5 bases). Germline lookup yields CDR1 SGHKS and CDR2 YYEKEE (reference sequence). The CDR3 is 15 residues long. Between the trimmed V and J ends, which lost 4 bases and 3 bases, there was a span of 13 bases. This CDR3 is CASSAGGVSNEKLFF. As DNA, the CDR3 is TGTGCCAGCAGCGCCGGGGGGGTTTCTAATGAAAAACTGTTTTTT.

About this clonotype itself: An end of the junction does not agree with germline; a read error may underlie this. This rearrangement joins TRBV4-1 to TRBJ2-7; 11 bases map to TRBD2. Germline loops: CDR1 MGHRA, CDR2 YSYEKL. The length of the CDR3 is 13 residues. The CDR3 spells CASSQVLTSGTSF. As DNA, the CDR3 is TGCGCCAGCAGCCAAGTCTTGACTAGCGGGACATCATTC.

CDR3 residues: CSAVLDGPNTEAFF. CDR3 DNA sequence: TGCAGTGCTGTCTTAGACGGCCCGAACACTGAAGCTTTCTTT. The V and J genes are TRBV20-1 and TRBJ1-1; no definite D call. Between the trimmed V and J ends, which lost 5 bases and 1 base, there was a span of 14 bases. The CDR3 is 14 residues long. Germline loops: CDR1 DFQATT, CDR2 SNEGSKA (reference sequence).

The chain recombines TRBV6-2 or TRBV6-3 with TRBJ1-5; D possibly corresponds to TRBD1 (6 bases). Trimming removed 4 bases from V and 4 bases from J, with 17 bases in between. The CDR3 sequence is 16 residues long. The germline V gene encodes CDR1 MNHEY and CDR2 SVGEGT. The CDR3 nucleotides read TGTGCCAGCAGTTCGCGGACCAGAGGGGGTAATCAGCCCCAGCATTTT. Its protein product is CASSSRTRGGNQPQHF.

There are a few counts of this clonotype. The chain joins TRBV24-1 to TRBJ2-3; 8 nucleotides agree with TRBD2. V shed 1 base and J 5 bases; nucleotides not matched to a gene: 1. CDR3 size: 14 residues. Germline V gene sequence: CDR1 KGHDR, CDR2 SFDVKD. The CDR3 coding sequence is TGTGCCACCAGTGATTTCCGGGGGGGAGATACGCAGTATTTT. Protein sequence: CATSDFRGGDTQYF.

The table lists this clonotype with a few counts. In DNA, the CDR3 is TGTGCCAGTAGTACAAGCGGGAGCCCCGGGGAGCTGTTTTTT. Translating it yields CASSTSGSPGELFF. V and J are TRBV19 and TRBJ2-2; 8 nucleotides agree with TRBD2. Germline CDR1 is LNHDA and CDR2 is SQIVND (reference sequence). This CDR3 is built from 14 residues. V shed 4 bases and J 6 bases; nucleotides not matched to a gene: 4.

The table lists this clonotype with many counts. This chain links TRBV14 with TRBJ2-1; the D is unclear. Trimming took 3 bases from V and 0 from J, leaving 21 bases between them. Per germline, CDR1 SGHDN and CDR2 FVKESK. This CDR3 comprises 19 residues. The chain's CDR3 is CASSHEVNQALSSYNEQFF. Written as DNA, the CDR3 is TGTGCCAGCAGCCACGAGGTTAACCAGGCCCTTAGCTCCTACAATGAGCAGTTCTTC.

The rearrangement uses TRBV20-1 and TRBJ2-7; 7 positions match TRBD2. The CDR3 is 13 residues long. Germline CDR1 and CDR2: DFQATT and SNEGSKA (reference sequence). Trimming at V came to 5 bases and at J to 3 bases, leaving 7 bases not matched to a gene. The CDR3 nucleotides are TGCAGTGCTCCCATCGCGGGGGTCTACGAGCAGTACTTC. Its translation is CSAPIAGVYEQYF.

In this sample, this clonotype turned up a few times. V usage is TRBV12-3 or TRBV12-4 and J usage is TRBJ2-3, with 8 bases matching TRBD2. The CDR3 totals 15 residues. The junction had 6 bases not matched to a gene; V was cut back by 5 bases and J by 2 bases. CDR3 sequence (DNA): TGTGCCAGCAGTCCTCGGGGGGGGAACACAGATACGCAGTATTTT. It yields the protein CASSPRGGNTDTQYF.

In this sample, this clonotype turned up a few times. J is TRBJ1-2 and V is TRBV24-1; D not resolved. This CDR3 region has 12 residues. Per the germline V gene, CDR1 is KGHDR and CDR2 is SFDVKD. V was shortened by 4 bases and J by 4 bases, with 6 bases between the two germline ends. CDR3 nucleotide sequence: TGTGCCACCAGTGACTTTTCCTATGGCTACACCTTC. It codes for CATSDFSYGYTF.

Many counts were recorded for this clonotype. This chain connects TRBV5-1 to TRBJ2-7; possible D gene TRBD2, 5 bases. The CDR3 length is 14 residues. The V gene lost 0 bases and the J gene lost 3 bases, with 10 bases spanning the gap. In germline, CDR1 is SGHRS, CDR2 YFSETQ. CDR3 loop: CASSLGGGFYEQYF. The CDR3, as DNA: TGCGCCAGCAGCTTGGGAGGCGGGTTCTACGAGCAGTACTTC.

The chain couples TRBV7-3 to TRBJ2-4; 8 nucleotides align to TRBD2. Germline trimming cut 5 bases from V and 8 bases from J; bases unmatched to any gene: 11. The CDR3 covers 15 residues. The V gene's germline CDR1 is SGHTA and CDR2 FQGTGA. CDR3 protein: CASSPGGGLGDIQYF. The DNA for the CDR3 is TGTGCCAGCAGCCCCGGGGGGGGGCTAGGAGACATTCAGTACTTC.

This clonotype was counted a few times. This chain links TRBV12-3 or TRBV12-4 with TRBJ1-1; D gene uncertain. Trimming removed 4 bases at V and 8 bases at J, with 14 bases between. The CDR3 is made up of 13 amino acids. CDR3 DNA: TGTGCCAGCAGTTGGCGGGAAGCGGGCGAAGCTTTCTTT. Its protein is CASSWREAGEAFF.

This clonotype came up a few times. The chain employs TRBV5-6 and TRBJ2-5, with 11 positions matching TRBD1. The V gene end was trimmed by 4 bases and the J gene end by 4 bases; junction bases not matched to a gene: 6. Looked up from germline, CDR1 is SGHDT and CDR2 is YYEEEE. The CDR3 sequence is 15 residues long. As DNA, the CDR3 is TGTGCCAGCAGCGTAGGACAGGGGGCCGGAGAGACCCAGTACTTC. It is translated as CASSVGQGAGETQYF.

This rearrangement joins TRBV12-5 to TRBJ2-7; tentative D call: TRBD2 (5 bases). The CDR3 is 14 amino acids. V shed 6 bases and J shed 5 bases, with 17 bases lying between them. Germline V gene data show CDR1 as LGHNT and CDR2 as FRNRAP. CDR3 protein: CASGWGSGADEQYF. In DNA form, the CDR3 reads TGTGCTAGTGGCTGGGGAAGCGGTGCGGACGAGCAGTACTTC.